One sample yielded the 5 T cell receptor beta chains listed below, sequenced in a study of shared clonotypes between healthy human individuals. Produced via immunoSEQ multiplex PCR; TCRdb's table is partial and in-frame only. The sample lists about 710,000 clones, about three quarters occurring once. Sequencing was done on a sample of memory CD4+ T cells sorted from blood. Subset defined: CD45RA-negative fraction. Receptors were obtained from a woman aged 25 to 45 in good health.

DNA of the CDR3: TGTGCCAGCAGCCAACGTTGGGACGGCACCGGGGAGCTGTTTTTT. The encoded protein is CASSQRWDGTGELFF. The chain employs TRBV14 and TRBJ2-2; possibly TRBD1 or TRBD2 for D (5 bases each). CDR3 size: 15 residues. Germline CDR1 SGHDN, CDR2 FVKESK. V lost 2 bases and J 4 bases, leaving 11 bases between the germline ends.

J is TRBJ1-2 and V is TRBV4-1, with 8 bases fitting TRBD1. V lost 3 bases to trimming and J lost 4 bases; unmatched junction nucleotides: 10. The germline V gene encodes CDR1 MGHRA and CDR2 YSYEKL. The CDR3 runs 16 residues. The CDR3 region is CASSHVLQGALYGYTF. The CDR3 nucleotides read TGCGCCAGCAGCCACGTCCTGCAGGGGGCGCTCTATGGCTACACCTTC.

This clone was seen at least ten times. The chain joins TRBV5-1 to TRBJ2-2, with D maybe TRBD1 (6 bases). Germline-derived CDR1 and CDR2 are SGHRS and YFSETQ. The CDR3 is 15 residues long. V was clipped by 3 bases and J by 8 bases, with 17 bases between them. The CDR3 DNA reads TGCGCCAGCAGCTCCAGGGGATCGGAAGGTGGGGAGCTGTTTTTT. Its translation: CASSSRGSEGGELFF.

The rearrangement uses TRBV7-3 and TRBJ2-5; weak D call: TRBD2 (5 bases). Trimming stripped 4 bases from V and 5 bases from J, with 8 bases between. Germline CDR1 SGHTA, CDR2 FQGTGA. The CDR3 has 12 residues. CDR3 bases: TGTGCCAGCAGCTCCGGGGATGAGACCCAGTACTTC. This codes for CASSSGDETQYF.

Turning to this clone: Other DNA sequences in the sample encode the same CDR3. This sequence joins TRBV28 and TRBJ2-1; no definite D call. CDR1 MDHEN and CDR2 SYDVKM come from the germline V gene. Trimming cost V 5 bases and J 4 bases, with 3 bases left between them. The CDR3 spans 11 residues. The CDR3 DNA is TGTGCCAGCAGTACTTACAATGAGCAGTTCTTC. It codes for CASSTYNEQFF.